Listed here is a single T cell receptor (beta chain). This specimen includes other DNA sequences encoding the same CDR3. The sample is drawn from a study of blood T cell repertoires in COVID-19. For the study at large: Donors in the United States, Italy and Spain gave samples during acute or convalescent COVID-19. The cDNA or gDNA used as material had been derived from T cells, B-cell-depleted T cells, or PBMCs.

Original handling: From reference gene primer amplification, estimates of nucleated cell counts were derived. The assay was immunoSEQ multiplex PCR, and TCRdb's table has in-frame clones only and misses some. V, J and clone size are those of that table, while D and trimming were read from the DNA. The data contain about 500,000 clones, about nine tenths of them singletons. The ends were cut back, 5 bases at V and 4 bases at J, with 5 bases in the middle. The CDR3 has 11 residues. Germline loops: CDR1 MNHEY, CDR2 SMNVEV (reference sequence). Before being deemed recovered, Cohort 3 donors had two negative PCRs, clearance, or symptom resolution.

This clonotype originated in a woman under 30 who had recovered from COVID-19. The V call is TRBV27, the J call TRBJ1-2; D gene unclear. Sequencing was performed on PBMCs or T cells enriched from blood (not recorded which). In DNA form, the CDR3 reads TGTGCCAGCAGTGAGGGCTATGGCTACACCTTC. Encoded protein: CASSEGYGYTF.